This TCR beta chain derives from a study of T cell changes during pregnancy in multiple sclerosis. Sequenced by immunoSEQ multiplex PCR; TCRdb stores in-frame clones only, minus some. The data contain about 25,000 clones, more than 75% of them seen just once; the ten biggest clones take up under 9.5%. This CDR3 region has 17 residues. This clonotype originated in a female donor in good health, enrolled as a control in a pregnancy study. The specimen was CD8+ T cells from peripheral blood mononuclear cells, collected in the third trimester of pregnancy. The V and J genes are TRBV21-1 and TRBJ2-7; the table gives TRBD2 as D, unverified against the DNA. TRBV21-1 is a pseudogene segment. CDR3 DNA: TGTGCCAGCAGCCCCGGACTAGCGGGAGAGGGTTCCTACGAGCAGTACTTC. It specifies CASSPGLAGEGSYEQYF.